Listed below are T cell receptor beta chains from one sample, sequenced in a study of CD8 T cells in Susac syndrome. TCRdb fed the immunoSEQ multiplex PCR reads into MiXCR, producing one record per CDR3 protein. The table has approximately 190,000 distinct CDR3 sequences, roughly 91% seen once; the top ten hold 0.087%. Sequences were obtained from CD4+ T cells from PBMCs. All receptors derive from a human donor with Susac syndrome. Both conserved end residues are part of each CDR3. A D gene is named only where the DNA matches it firmly. Size is stated for part of the rows, as once, few or many counts, or as a class when the clone is expanded.

TRBV28	TRBJ2-1	NA	NA	CASKERPNEQFF	TGTGCCAGCAAAGAACGACCCAATGAGCAGTTCTTC
TRBV7-8	TRBJ2-4	NA	NA	CASAPLRDIQYF	TGTGCCAGCGCTCCTTTGAGGGACATTCAGTACTTC
TRBV10-3	TRBJ1-4	NA	TRBD1	CAISGGDRGPDNEKLFF	TGTGCCATCAGTGGAGGGGACAGGGGGCCCGATAATGAAAAACTGTTTTTT
TRBV4-1	TRBJ2-2	NA	TRBD2	CASSQSSGRFGGELFF	TGCGCCAGCAGCCAGAGTAGCGGGAGGTTCGGCGGGGAGCTGTTTTTT
TRBV2	TRBJ1-4	NA	NA	CASDRGTGMEKLFF	TGTGCCTCCGACCGGGGCACGGGTATGGAAAAACTGTTTTTT
TRBV20-1	TRBJ1-2	NA	NA	CSARQNYGYTF	TGCAGTGCTAGACAGAACTATGGCTACACCTTC
TRBV20-1	TRBJ1-2	NA	TRBD1	CSARDQIAILTGRNYGYTF	TGCAGTGCTAGAGATCAAATAGCTATCTTGACAGGGCGGAACTATGGCTACACCTTC
TRBV19	TRBJ2-1	few	TRBD2	CASSPLAGGRNEQFF	TGTGCCAGTAGTCCCTTAGCGGGGGGGCGGAATGAGCAGTTCTTC
TRBV9	TRBJ2-7	NA	TRBD2	CASSASGGAPEQYF	TGTGCCAGCAGCGCTAGCGGGGGGGCCCCCGAGCAGTACTTC
TRBV11-2	TRBJ2-7	NA	TRBD2	CASSLAGGPLYEQYF	TGTGCCAGCAGCTTAGCGGGAGGGCCCCTCTACGAGCAGTACTTC
TRBV20-1	TRBJ1-1	NA	NA	CSASLGASNTEAFF	TGCAGTGCTAGTTTAGGGGCCTCGAACACTGAAGCTTTCTTT
TRBV20-1	TRBJ2-4	NA	NA	CSARGSPGLAKNIQYF	TGCAGTGCTAGAGGCTCCCCGGGACTAGCCAAAAACATTCAGTACTTC
TRBV5-4	TRBJ2-5	NA	TRBD2	CASSLSLAGGETQYF	TGTGCCAGCAGCTTGAGTCTAGCGGGGGGAGAGACCCAGTACTTC
TRBV2	TRBJ2-5	NA	NA	CASRGLPSETQYF	TGTGCCAGCAGGGGTCTCCCGTCGGAGACCCAGTACTTC
TRBV29-1	TRBJ1-1	NA	NA	CSFQTDLNTEAFF	TGCAGCTTCCAGACGGACTTGAACACTGAAGCTTTCTTT
TRBV12-3/TRBV12-4	TRBJ2-1	NA	TRBD2	CASSLGLATTTEQFF	TGTGCCAGCAGTTTGGGACTAGCGACTACAACTGAGCAGTTCTTC
TRBV9	TRBJ2-3	once	NA	CASSFAEGGLTDTQYF	TGTGCCAGCAGCTTTGCGGAGGGGGGGCTCACTGATACGCAGTATTTT
TRBV4-1	TRBJ2-7	NA	TRBD1	CASSALLGTVPYEQYF	TGCGCCAGCAGCGCCCTACTCGGGACAGTCCCGTACGAGCAGTACTTC
TRBV3-1	TRBJ2-3	NA	NA	CASSPTGGPGTQYF	TGTGCCAGCAGCCCGACGGGCGGACCGGGGACGCAGTATTTT
TRBV12-3/TRBV12-4	TRBJ2-3	NA	NA	CASRNRTGDTQYF	TGTGCCAGCAGGAACAGGACCGGGGATACGCAGTATTTT
TRBV5-4	TRBJ2-7	NA	NA	CASSLGETRTRDEQYF	TGTGCCAGCAGCTTGGGAGAGACCCGGACGAGGGACGAGCAGTACTTC
TRBV29-1	TRBJ2-7	NA	TRBD2	CSVEATGTSGKYRAGLGRYEQYF	TGCAGCGTTGAAGCCACCGGGACTAGCGGGAAGTACCGCGCCGGGCTGGGCAGGTACGAGCAGTACTTC
TRBV7-3	TRBJ2-7	NA	TRBD1	CASSSGGGLDEQYF	TGTGCCAGCAGCTCAGGGGGTGGGTTGGACGAGCAGTACTTC
TRBV11-1	TRBJ1-1	NA	NA	CASSPGLGRVNTEAFF	TGTGCCAGCAGCCCCGGACTGGGAAGGGTGAACACTGAAGCTTTCTTT
TRBV2	TRBJ2-2	NA	TRBD2	CASSETSGGGNTGELFF	TGTGCCAGCAGTGAGACTAGCGGGGGGGGAAACACCGGGGAGCTGTTTTTT
TRBV9	TRBJ2-1	NA	TRBD2	CASSVVSVAGYNEQFF	TGTGCCAGCAGCGTAGTGTCGGTAGCGGGGTACAATGAGCAGTTCTTC
TRBV6-5	TRBJ2-2	NA	NA	CASCNLNTGELFF	TGTGCCAGCTGTAATCTGAACACCGGGGAGCTGTTTTTT
TRBV5-4	TRBJ1-1	NA	NA	CASSLDAVNTEAFF	TGTGCCAGCAGCCTGGACGCTGTGAACACTGAAGCTTTCTTT
TRBV5-5	TRBJ2-1	NA	NA	CASSLGQYTYNEQFF	TGTGCCAGCAGCCTCGGACAGTATACTTACAATGAGCAGTTCTTC
TRBV7-9	TRBJ1-1	once	NA	CASSLDLNLFF	TGTGCCAGCAGCTTAGATTTAAATCTTTTCTTT
TRBV5-1	TRBJ2-3	NA	NA	CASSFPRAGGTDTQYF	TGCGCCAGCAGCTTTCCCCGGGCGGGTGGGACGGATACGCAGTATTTT
TRBV12-3/TRBV12-4	TRBJ1-3	NA	NA	CASTQDVGNTIYF	TGTGCCAGCACCCAGGACGTTGGGAACACCATATATTTT
TRBV7-9	TRBJ2-7	NA	TRBD1	CASSLGGQGAHEQYF	TGTGCCAGCAGCTTAGGGGGACAGGGGGCCCACGAGCAGTACTTC